Listed below are T cell receptor beta chains from one sample, sequenced in a study of T cell responses to AZD1222 COVID-19 vaccine. Sequencing used immunoSEQ multiplex PCR; TCRdb keeps in-frame clones, though not all of them. The sample holds 110,000 or so clones, about 91% seen once. Sequencing used peripheral blood, obtained 28 days after the second AZD1222 dose. These receptors all stem from an adult who received the AZD1222 COVID-19 vaccine. The CDR3 runs from the conserved cysteine through the conserved F or W. Where a row states a size, it is once, few, many or the class of an expanded clone; other rows omit it.

CDR3aa: CATTERQPTGGNQPQHF
len: 17
j_gene: TRBJ1-5
abundance: -
v_gene: TRBV19

CDR3aa: CASSVSAQPSSYEQYF
len: 16
j_gene: TRBJ2-7
abundance: -
v_gene: TRBV11-2

CDR3aa: CASSDKGALGVGAFF
len: 15
j_gene: TRBJ1-1
abundance: -
v_gene: TRBV6-2/TRBV6-3

CDR3aa: CAISTGGANYGYTF
len: 14
j_gene: TRBJ1-2
abundance: few
v_gene: TRBV10-3

CDR3aa: CASSHLSIGKRTDTQYF
len: 17
j_gene: TRBJ2-3
abundance: -
v_gene: TRBV14

CDR3aa: CASSEWVGNQPQHF
len: 14
j_gene: TRBJ1-5
abundance: few
v_gene: TRBV6-1

CDR3aa: CASSSGTAYNSPLHF
len: 15
j_gene: TRBJ1-6
abundance: -
v_gene: TRBV7-6

CDR3aa: CASSVGPGNTGELFF
len: 15
j_gene: TRBJ2-2
abundance: -
v_gene: TRBV9

CDR3aa: CATGDGGTEAFF
len: 12
j_gene: TRBJ1-1
abundance: few
v_gene: TRBV7-6

CDR3aa: CATSGGGNYGLNYGYTF
len: 17
j_gene: TRBJ1-2
abundance: -
v_gene: TRBV24-1

CDR3aa: CASSPGLGTEAFF
len: 13
j_gene: TRBJ1-1
abundance: -
v_gene: TRBV6-5

CDR3aa: CASSAFTGAEETQYF
len: 15
j_gene: TRBJ2-5
abundance: once
v_gene: TRBV18

CDR3aa: CAIRSSYNSPLHF
len: 13
j_gene: TRBJ1-6
abundance: -
v_gene: TRBV10-3

CDR3aa: CASSPQGDTQYF
len: 12
j_gene: TRBJ2-3
abundance: -
v_gene: TRBV7-9

CDR3aa: CASSPSGDRASPEAFF
len: 16
j_gene: TRBJ1-1
abundance: -
v_gene: TRBV13

CDR3aa: CASRYRDRALNEQFF
len: 15
j_gene: TRBJ2-1
abundance: -
v_gene: TRBV27

CDR3aa: CASSPGHGTAEAFF
len: 14
j_gene: TRBJ1-1
abundance: -
v_gene: TRBV6-2/TRBV6-3

CDR3aa: CASSRYQETQYF
len: 12
j_gene: TRBJ2-5
abundance: -
v_gene: TRBV7-2

CDR3aa: CASSPGQDYGYTF
len: 13
j_gene: TRBJ1-2
abundance: many
v_gene: TRBV11-2

CDR3aa: CASSIPGRKQDRSGNTIYF
len: 19
j_gene: TRBJ1-3
abundance: -
v_gene: TRBV21-1

CDR3aa: CASSLGPGNNSPLHF
len: 15
j_gene: TRBJ1-6
abundance: -
v_gene: TRBV28

CDR3aa: CASRPDRGTNQPQHF
len: 15
j_gene: TRBJ1-5
abundance: -
v_gene: TRBV6-5

CDR3aa: CASSHLEGARAGEAFF
len: 16
j_gene: TRBJ1-1
abundance: -
v_gene: TRBV3-1/TRBV3-2

CDR3aa: CASSISTRAGSWGYTF
len: 16
j_gene: TRBJ1-2
abundance: few
v_gene: TRBV19

CDR3aa: CASSEAGAYGYTF
len: 13
j_gene: TRBJ1-2
abundance: -
v_gene: TRBV5-1

CDR3aa: CASSTGAGNTIYF
len: 13
j_gene: TRBJ1-3
abundance: -
v_gene: TRBV18

CDR3aa: CSVGQLDEQYF
len: 11
j_gene: TRBJ2-7
abundance: -
v_gene: TRBV29-1

CDR3aa: CASTSGGDPSGYTF
len: 14
j_gene: TRBJ1-2
abundance: few
v_gene: TRBV28

CDR3aa: CASSLGPAGGPNTQYF
len: 16
j_gene: TRBJ2-3
abundance: -
v_gene: TRBV7-2

CDR3aa: CASSSTSGGMGVEQFF
len: 16
j_gene: TRBJ2-1
abundance: few
v_gene: TRBV7-3

CDR3aa: CASSQDQVADTQYF
len: 14
j_gene: TRBJ2-3
abundance: once
v_gene: TRBV3-1/TRBV3-2

CDR3aa: CASSLSVELNTEAFF
len: 15
j_gene: TRBJ1-1
abundance: -
v_gene: TRBV7-8

CDR3aa: CASSLVSGYEQYF
len: 13
j_gene: TRBJ2-7
abundance: -
v_gene: TRBV12-3/TRBV12-4

CDR3aa: CSGADSPNTEAFF
len: 13
j_gene: TRBJ1-1
abundance: -
v_gene: TRBV29-1

CDR3aa: CASSQDRAVPETQYF
len: 15
j_gene: TRBJ2-5
abundance: -
v_gene: TRBV4-1

CDR3aa: CASSPGVLETQYF
len: 13
j_gene: TRBJ2-5
abundance: -
v_gene: TRBV18

CDR3aa: CASSPKGTTNTGELFF
len: 16
j_gene: TRBJ2-2
abundance: -
v_gene: TRBV7-2

CDR3aa: CASSLGPGELFF
len: 12
j_gene: TRBJ2-2
abundance: -
v_gene: TRBV7-2

CDR3aa: CSVVGGISATEAFF
len: 14
j_gene: TRBJ1-1
abundance: -
v_gene: TRBV29-1

CDR3aa: CASRVEQGAGDTQYF
len: 15
j_gene: TRBJ2-3
abundance: -
v_gene: TRBV7-8

CDR3aa: CASSPRGSEAFF
len: 12
j_gene: TRBJ1-1
abundance: -
v_gene: TRBV18

CDR3aa: CASSSRPDSGNTIYF
len: 15
j_gene: TRBJ1-3
abundance: few
v_gene: TRBV11-2

CDR3aa: CASSADDSPLHF
len: 12
j_gene: TRBJ1-6
abundance: -
v_gene: TRBV6-2/TRBV6-3

CDR3aa: CASSKEATPLGNQPQHF
len: 17
j_gene: TRBJ1-5
abundance: -
v_gene: TRBV7-8

CDR3aa: CASGSEGGNQPQHF
len: 14
j_gene: TRBJ1-5
abundance: -
v_gene: TRBV12-5

CDR3aa: CATSRDRGRGWVNEQFF
len: 17
j_gene: TRBJ2-1
abundance: -
v_gene: TRBV15

CDR3aa: CASSSMERAEAFF
len: 13
j_gene: TRBJ1-1
abundance: -
v_gene: TRBV12-3/TRBV12-4

CDR3aa: CASSKGLNTEAFF
len: 13
j_gene: TRBJ1-1
abundance: -
v_gene: TRBV6-2/TRBV6-3

CDR3aa: CASSVAGDGYGNTIYF
len: 16
j_gene: TRBJ1-3
abundance: -
v_gene: TRBV9

CDR3aa: CASSPRSAGANVLTF
len: 15
j_gene: TRBJ2-6
abundance: once
v_gene: TRBV7-2

CDR3aa: CASSSQEENTEAFF
len: 14
j_gene: TRBJ1-1
abundance: -
v_gene: TRBV18

CDR3aa: CASSYRAQTYNEQFF
len: 15
j_gene: TRBJ2-1
abundance: -
v_gene: TRBV6-5

CDR3aa: CASSEALLQGGDYGYTF
len: 17
j_gene: TRBJ1-2
abundance: -
v_gene: TRBV6-1

CDR3aa: CASSPRQGSRFF
len: 12
j_gene: TRBJ2-1
abundance: few
v_gene: TRBV7-2

CDR3aa: CASSLDRGVFAEAFF
len: 15
j_gene: TRBJ1-1
abundance: -
v_gene: TRBV5-5